This note documents a single TCR beta chain sequence. In the study's own analysis: Amplified reference gene primers provided the basis for estimating nucleated cell counts. Here immunoSEQ multiplex PCR was the method, and the copy in TCRdb shows in-frame clones only, minus some. The DNA was the basis for D and trimming; V, J and clone size are from that table. The data contain about 100,000 clones, over 75% of them seen just once; the ten biggest clones take up about a third. The V end lost 1 base, the J end lost 2 bases, and 9 bases lay between the germline ends. The CDR3 loop spans 15 amino acids. Per germline, CDR1 SEHNR and CDR2 FQNEAQ (reference sequence). The data belong to a study of blood T cell repertoires in COVID-19.

This TCR came from a woman at least 80 years old with acute or convalescent COVID-19. J is TRBJ1-5 and V is TRBV7-9; D is perhaps TRBD1 (5 bases). Sequenced material: peripheral blood. The CDR3 protein is CASSLGGGGNQPQHF. The CDR3 coding sequence is TGTGCCAGCAGCTTAGGAGGAGGGGGCAATCAGCCCCAGCATTTT.